The rows below give T cell receptor beta chains drawn from one sample of a study of relationships among human T cell subsets. TCRdb reprocessed the multiplex PCR reads via MiXCR and lists one record per CDR3 protein. The sample holds more than 7,000 distinct CDR3 sequences; 50% to 60% are singletons and the top ten take approximately 5.4%. The sequenced sample was memory T cells sorted from blood. These TCRs come from a man aged 35-49 years in good health. Each CDR3 is given with its conserved first and last residue. D genes are given only for firm matches. Not every row has a clone size; where given, it reads once, few, many or a size class.

J gene | V gene | D gene | clone size | CDR3 protein | CDR3 DNA
TRBJ2-7 | TRBV20-1 | . | . | CSATVGSYEQYF | TGCAGTGCCACGGTAGGATCCTACGAGCAGTACTTC
TRBJ2-1 | TRBV29-1 | TRBD1 | . | CSVPRGQSWINEQFF | TGCAGCGTCCCAAGGGGACAGAGTTGGATCAATGAGCAGTTCTTC
TRBJ2-5 | TRBV20-1 | . | . | CSARDIDGETQYF | TGCAGTGCTAGAGATATCGACGGGGAGACCCAGTACTTC
TRBJ1-3 | TRBV19 | . | few | CASSASASGNTIYF | TGTGCCAGTAGTGCCTCGGCCAGTGGAAACACCATATATTTT
TRBJ1-2 | TRBV30 | . | . | CAWSVHQSNYGYTF | TGTGCCTGGAGTGTACATCAATCGAACTATGGCTACACCTTC
TRBJ1-1 | TRBV11-2 | . | few | CASSFGQENNGPKAEAFF | TGTGCCAGCAGCTTTGGGCAGGAGAATAACGGCCCTAAGGCTGAAGCTTTCTTT
TRBJ2-2 | TRBV13 | . | . | CASSYYERTGELFF | TGTGCCAGCAGTTACTATGAACGCACCGGGGAGCTGTTTTTT
TRBJ2-3 | TRBV11-2 | TRBD2 | few | CASSLVGTSGVYTQYF | TGTGCCAGCAGCTTAGTCGGTACTAGCGGAGTGTATACGCAGTATTTT
TRBJ1-4 | TRBV2 | . | . | CASSGDGEKLFF | TGTGCCAGCAGCGGGGACGGCGAAAAACTGTTTTTT
TRBJ2-2 | TRBV28 | TRBD2 | few | CASSTSGGPNTGELFF | TGTGCCAGCAGTACTAGCGGGGGCCCGAACACCGGGGAGCTGTTTTTT
TRBJ2-1 | TRBV18 | TRBD1 | . | CASSARTGANEQFF | TGTGCCAGCTCAGCGAGGACAGGGGCCAATGAGCAGTTCTTC
TRBJ2-7 | TRBV5-1 | . | . | CASSQLTGSHEQYF | TGCGCCAGCAGCCAACTTACAGGGTCTCACGAGCAGTACTTC
TRBJ1-1 | TRBV5-1 | . | . | CASSLLTHTEAFF | TGCGCCAGCAGCTTATTAACCCACACTGAAGCTTTCTTT
TRBJ2-7 | TRBV11-2 | TRBD2 | . | CASSLEGGRRFRYEQYF | TGTGCCAGCAGCTTAGAGGGAGGGAGGAGATTTCGTTACGAGCAGTACTTC
TRBJ2-1 | TRBV10-3 | TRBD1 | . | CAISEATGVSVNEQFF | TGTGCCATCAGTGAGGCCACAGGGGTATCGGTCAATGAGCAGTTCTTC
TRBJ1-3 | TRBV30 | . | . | CAWSVGKAQGTIYF | TGTGCCTGGAGTGTAGGGAAGGCTCAGGGCACCATATATTTT
TRBJ2-2 | TRBV19 | . | few | CASRGGNTGELFF | TGTGCCAGTAGGGGCGGGAACACCGGGGAGCTGTTTTTT
TRBJ2-1 | TRBV10-3 | . | large | CAISETQGSEQFF | TGTGCCATCAGTGAGACCCAGGGTAGTGAGCAGTTCTTC
TRBJ2-7 | TRBV11-3 | . | . | CASSRRTGSNDEQYF | TGTGCCAGCAGCCGTCGTACAGGGTCTAATGACGAGCAGTACTTC
TRBJ2-4 | TRBV20-1 | . | few | CSARVRAANIQYF | TGCAGTGCTAGGGTCAGGGCAGCAAACATTCAGTACTTC
TRBJ2-5 | TRBV10-2 | . | few | CATRDVPWETQYF | TGCGCCACAAGGGACGTTCCGTGGGAGACCCAGTACTTC
TRBJ2-3 | TRBV12-5 | . | . | CASGSTDTQYF | TGTGCTAGTGGCTCCACAGATACGCAGTATTTT
TRBJ1-1 | TRBV20-1 | . | . | CSARRRNTEAFF | TGCAGTGCTAGGAGGAGGAACACTGAAGCTTTCTTT
TRBJ2-7 | TRBV12-3/TRBV12-4 | TRBD1 | . | CASSLWAGGTYEQYF | TGTGCCAGCAGTTTATGGGCAGGGGGTACCTACGAGCAGTACTTC
TRBJ2-7 | TRBV27 | . | few | CASSLVGKGYEQYF | TGTGCCAGCAGTTTAGTGGGGAAGGGCTACGAGCAGTACTTC
TRBJ2-5 | TRBV12-3/TRBV12-4 | . | . | CASSLGSLETQYF | TGTGCCAGCAGTTTGGGGTCGTTAGAGACCCAGTACTTC
TRBJ1-3 | TRBV12-3/TRBV12-4 | . | . | CASSGTLQDGNTIYF | TGTGCCAGCAGTGGGACCTTGCAAGATGGAAACACCATATATTTT
TRBJ2-3 | TRBV20-1 | . | few | CSASDPGDTQYF | TGCAGTGCTTCGGACCCTGGGGATACGCAGTATTTT
TRBJ1-1 | TRBV7-9 | TRBD1 | . | CASSPPGTGNTEAFF | TGTGCCAGCAGCCCTCCCGGGACAGGGAACACTGAAGCTTTCTTT
TRBJ1-1 | TRBV19 | TRBD1 | once | CASSGTGRSTEAFF | TGTGCCAGTAGTGGGACAGGGAGAAGCACTGAAGCTTTCTTT
TRBJ1-1 | TRBV27 | . | . | CASSLGGPHTEAFF | TGTGCCAGCAGTTTAGGAGGGCCGCACACTGAAGCTTTCTTT
TRBJ2-7 | TRBV28 | . | . | CASTPRGRNEQYF | TGTGCCAGCACCCCTCGGGGAAGGAACGAGCAGTACTTC
TRBJ2-3 | TRBV11-2 | TRBD2 | few | CASSRRLAGEPSSTDTQYF | TGTGCCAGCAGCAGGAGACTAGCGGGAGAGCCGTCTAGCACAGATACGCAGTATTTT
TRBJ2-1 | TRBV21-1 | . | once | CASSPLAGGSLRGRNEQFF | TGTGCCAGCAGCCCGCTAGCGGGAGGGTCTCTGAGGGGGAGGAATGAGCAGTTCTTC
TRBJ2-7 | TRBV11-2 | TRBD2 | . | CASSRDGGMDEQYF | TGTGCCAGCAGCCGGGACGGGGGGATGGACGAGCAGTACTTC
TRBJ1-2 | TRBV2 | . | . | CASSGQLYGYTF | TGTGCCAGCAGTGGACAGCTCTATGGCTACACCTTC
TRBJ1-2 | TRBV11-2 | . | . | CASSLAGSGYTF | TGTGCCAGCAGCTTAGCAGGGTCTGGCTACACCTTC
TRBJ2-6 | TRBV6-7 | TRBD1 | few | CLTLQGASGANVLTF | TGCCTCACCTTACAGGGGGCGAGTGGGGCCAACGTCCTGACTTTC
TRBJ1-2 | TRBV13 | TRBD1 | few | CASSPGGNGYTF | TGTGCCAGCAGTCCAGGGGGAAATGGCTACACCTTC
TRBJ2-5 | TRBV6-5 | TRBD2 | . | CASTPGGPVRGTQYF | TGTGCCAGCACCCCGGGGGGGCCGGTCCGCGGGACCCAGTACTTC
TRBJ2-3 | TRBV30 | . | . | CASFGGALTDTQYF | TGTGCCTCTTTTGGGGGAGCCCTCACAGATACGCAGTATTTT
TRBJ1-1 | TRBV10-3 | . | . | CAIGTGTANTEAFF | TGTGCCATCGGCACCGGGACCGCGAACACTGAAGCTTTCTTT